This T cell receptor (beta chain) was found in a study of monozygotic twins with inflammatory bowel disease. Of note for this clonotype: What it recognizes is unknown.

Researchers generated cDNA in eight separate reactions per sample. Molecular identifiers with 6-nucleotide sample barcodes were added during cDNA synthesis via template switching. TCRdb reprocessed the 5' RACE reads; each CDR3 protein has one entry and no DNA is given. Its table lists roughly 160,000 distinct CDR3 sequences. No sorting of T cells preceded isolation of total RNA from whole blood. General study results and limits: Using the inverse Simpson index, IBD patients had lower TCRbeta diversity than healthy co-twins.

CDR1 PRHDT and CDR2 FYEKMQ come from the germline V gene (reference sequence). CDR3 length equals 16 residues. The clonotype originates from a human donor with ulcerative colitis or Crohn's disease, or a healthy co-twin of an affected twin (not recorded which). The sequenced sample was blood. The chain couples TRBV13 to TRBJ1-1; the D gene TCRdb calls, TRBD1, cannot be checked with no DNA. CDR3 sequence reads: CASSLGGTGSSTEAFF.